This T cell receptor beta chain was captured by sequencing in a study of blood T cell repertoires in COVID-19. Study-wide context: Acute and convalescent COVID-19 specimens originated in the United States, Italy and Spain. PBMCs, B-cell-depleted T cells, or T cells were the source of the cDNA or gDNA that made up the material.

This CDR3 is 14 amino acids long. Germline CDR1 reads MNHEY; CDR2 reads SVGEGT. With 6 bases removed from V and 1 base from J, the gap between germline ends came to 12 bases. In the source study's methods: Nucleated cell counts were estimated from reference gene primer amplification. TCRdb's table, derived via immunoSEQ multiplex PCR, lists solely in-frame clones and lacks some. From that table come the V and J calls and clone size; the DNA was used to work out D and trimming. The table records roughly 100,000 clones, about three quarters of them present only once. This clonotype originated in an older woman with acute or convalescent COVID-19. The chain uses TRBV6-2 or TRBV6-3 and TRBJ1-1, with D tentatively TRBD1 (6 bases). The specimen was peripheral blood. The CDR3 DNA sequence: TGTGCCAGCAGCAAAGGACAGCCGAACACTGAAGCTTTCTTT. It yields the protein CASSKGQPNTEAFF.